The rows below give T cell receptor beta chains drawn from one sample of a study of CD8+ T cells in alopecia areata. Libraries were prepared by immunoSEQ multiplex PCR; TCRdb keeps only in-frame clonotypes and omits some of them. The profile shows fewer than 200,000 clones, roughly 58% of them singletons. Here the sequenced sample was CD4+ T cells sorted from blood, taken around week 55, from a patient treated with tofacitinib. The receptor set was obtained from a human donor with alopecia areata. CDR3s include the opening cysteine and the closing phenylalanine or tryptophan. A D gene is named only where the DNA matches it firmly. Rows give clone size only sometimes, using once, few, many, or a class for an expanded clone.

d_gene	v_gene	abundance	j_gene	CDR3nt	CDR3aa
NA	TRBV4-1	NA	TRBJ2-7	TGCGCCAGCAGCCTGGGCCGGGACGGCGTTTCCTCCGAGCAGTACTTC	CASSLGRDGVSSEQYF
NA	TRBV5-1	NA	TRBJ2-5	TGCGCCAGCAGCCCCCTGGTTCAGGAGACCCAGTACTTC	CASSPLVQETQYF
NA	TRBV30	NA	TRBJ2-7	TGTGCCTGGAGTGTAAGGTTTTTGGGATACGAGCAGTACTTC	CAWSVRFLGYEQYF
NA	TRBV5-6	NA	TRBJ1-5	TGTGCCAGCAGCTTGTCTGGGGCCCGTCAGCCCCAGCATTTT	CASSLSGARQPQHF
NA	TRBV7-2	NA	TRBJ2-1	TGTGCCAGCAGCCGGAGGTCGGGCAATGAGCAGTTCTTC	CASSRRSGNEQFF
NA	TRBV30	NA	TRBJ2-5	TGTGCCTGGAGCAGGGTCCCCAACCGAGAGACCCAGTACTTC	CAWSRVPNRETQYF
TRBD2	TRBV4-1	NA	TRBJ2-7	TGCGCCAGCAGCGCCACAACTAGCGGGGTAAACGAGCAGTACTTC	CASSATTSGVNEQYF
NA	TRBV30	NA	TRBJ2-3	TGTGCCTGGGGACCTAGGCGCGGTACGCAGTATTTT	CAWGPRRGTQYF
NA	TRBV5-6	NA	TRBJ2-5	TGTGCCAGCAGCTTTCAAGAGACCCAGTACTTC	CASSFQETQYF
NA	TRBV30	NA	TRBJ1-6	TGTGCCTGGAGCGACGCGCATTTCCGAAATTCACCCCTCCACTTT	CAWSDAHFRNSPLHF
NA	TRBV13	NA	TRBJ1-1	TGTGCCAGCAGCTTACAGGTTAACACTGAAGCTTTCTTT	CASSLQVNTEAFF
TRBD1	TRBV2	NA	TRBJ2-5	TGTGCCAGCAGTGCGGGGACAGGGGAGACCCAGTACTTC	CASSAGTGETQYF
TRBD1	TRBV6-1	once	TRBJ1-1	TGTGCCAGCAGAACCCCCGGGACAGCTGAAGCTTTCTTT	CASRTPGTAEAFF
NA	TRBV29-1	NA	TRBJ1-4	TGCAGCGTTGAAGAAGGGGCAATGCTGTTTTTT	CSVEEGAMLFF
NA	TRBV30	NA	TRBJ2-5	TGTGCCTGGAGTGTTGGGGGAAGCAGAACCCAGTACTTC	CAWSVGGSRTQYF
TRBD1	TRBV30	NA	TRBJ1-6	TGTGCCTGGAGCGCCCCACGCCTCCAGGGGGACTCACCCCTCCACTTT	CAWSAPRLQGDSPLHF
TRBD2	TRBV7-8	NA	TRBJ2-3	TGTGCCAGCAGCTTAGGGGCAGGGAGGGGCACAGATACGCAGTATTTT	CASSLGAGRGTDTQYF
NA	TRBV5-1	NA	TRBJ2-3	TGCGCCAGCAGCCCCTTTAATGCGGGGGCCTACACAGATACGCAGTATTTT	CASSPFNAGAYTDTQYF
NA	TRBV6-5	NA	TRBJ1-1	TGTGCCAGCAGTTGGAGGGGTGACACTGAAGCTTTCTTT	CASSWRGDTEAFF
TRBD1	TRBV7-2	many	TRBJ1-6	TGTGCCAGCAGCTCGGACAGGGGACCCTTACCCCTCCACTTT	CASSSDRGPLPLHF
NA	TRBV30	NA	TRBJ2-3	TGTGCCTGGAATAACCTCCGGGACATTTTAAGCACAGATACGCAGTATTTT	CAWNNLRDILSTDTQYF
NA	TRBV2	NA	TRBJ1-1	TGTGCCAGCAATGGTGGCCTACAAGCTTCTGAAGCTTTCTTT	CASNGGLQASEAFF
TRBD1	TRBV29-1	few	TRBJ2-1	TGCAGCGTTGAACCTCAGGGGGCGCCTAATGAGCAGTTCTTC	CSVEPQGAPNEQFF
NA	TRBV18	NA	TRBJ1-4	TGTGCCAGCTCACCACGGACAGAAAGGCATGAAAAACTGTTTTTT	CASSPRTERHEKLFF
NA	TRBV29-1	NA	TRBJ1-1	TGCAGCGGGGGGCGGACTGAAGCTTTCTTT	CSGGRTEAFF
NA	TRBV5-1	few	TRBJ2-5	TGCGCCAGCAGCTTGGACAGCTCCCAAGAGACCCAGTACTTC	CASSLDSSQETQYF
NA	TRBV6-5	NA	TRBJ1-1	TGTGCCAGCAGTTTCACAGGGAACACTGAAGCTTTCTTT	CASSFTGNTEAFF
TRBD2	TRBV2	once	TRBJ2-1	TGTGCCAGCAGGCCTGGGACTAGCGTTGAGCAGTTCTTC	CASRPGTSVEQFF
NA	TRBV7-2	NA	TRBJ2-2	TGTGCCAGCAGCTTACTTACCGGGGAGCTGTTTTTT	CASSLLTGELFF
NA	TRBV10-3	NA	TRBJ1-1	TGTGCCATCAGTGACAGTAAGCCAAACAAGAACACTGAAGCTTTCTTT	CAISDSKPNKNTEAFF
TRBD1	TRBV2	NA	TRBJ1-1	TGTGCCAGCGAAGGACAGGTCACTGAAGCTTTCTTT	CASEGQVTEAFF
NA	TRBV7-2	NA	TRBJ1-1	TGTGCCAGCAGTACCGGACGGGGCACTGAAGCTTTCTTT	CASSTGRGTEAFF
NA	TRBV23-1	NA	TRBJ2-1	TGCGCCAGCAATGGACGAGGTCGGGAGCAGTTCTTC	CASNGRGREQFF
TRBD1	TRBV2	NA	TRBJ1-6	TGTGCCAGCAGTGTAAACAGGGGTAGGAATTCACCCCTCCACTTT	CASSVNRGRNSPLHF
TRBD1	TRBV7-7	once	TRBJ2-4	TGTGCCAGCAGCTTAGATCTGGGACAGGACAAAAACATTCAGTACTTC	CASSLDLGQDKNIQYF
TRBD1	TRBV30	few	TRBJ2-3	TGTGCCTGGAGCTGGACAGGGAGAAATACAGATACGCAGTATTTT	CAWSWTGRNTDTQYF
NA	TRBV6-5	NA	TRBJ2-5	TGTGCCAGCGGCGGGCGAGCCGAGACCCAGTACTTC	CASGGRAETQYF
TRBD1	TRBV29-1	NA	TRBJ1-2	TGCAGCGCAGGGGACAGGGCGCGCCAGGATGGCTACACCTTC	CSAGDRARQDGYTF
NA	TRBV6-6	NA	TRBJ1-3	TGTGCCGCTCAGGGTAGTGGAAACACCATATATTTT	CAAQGSGNTIYF
NA	TRBV9	once	TRBJ2-5	TGTGCCAGCAGCGTAGAGGTCAGCCAAGAGACCCAGTACTTC	CASSVEVSQETQYF
NA	TRBV15	NA	TRBJ2-7	TGTGCCACCAGCTCGGAGGGGGCGTTATACGATCCTACGAGGGAGCAGTACTTC	CATSSEGALYDPTREQYF
TRBD1	TRBV27	NA	TRBJ2-7	TGTGCCAGCAGTAAAGACAGGGGATTTTACGAGCAGTACTTC	CASSKDRGFYEQYF
NA	TRBV7-9	few	TRBJ1-5	TGTGCCAGCAGCGCCGCAGGGGATCAGCCCCAGCATTTT	CASSAAGDQPQHF
NA	TRBV9	once	TRBJ2-3	TGTGCCAGCAGCGTAGGAGGTGTGATGGTCCGAGGCACAGATACGCAGTATTTT	CASSVGGVMVRGTDTQYF
TRBD2	TRBV6-5	NA	TRBJ2-7	TGTGCCAGCAGTAGCTGGCGGGGGGCGATGGAGGAGCAGTACTTC	CASSSWRGAMEEQYF
NA	TRBV29-1	once	TRBJ1-1	TGCAGCGTATTAAACAAGGGGGGGAACACTGAAGCTTTCTTT	CSVLNKGGNTEAFF
NA	TRBV6-5	few	TRBJ2-5	TGTGCCAGCAGTTTTGCGGGGGCGGTACAAGAGACCCAGTACTTC	CASSFAGAVQETQYF
NA	TRBV29-1	few	TRBJ1-1	TGCAGCGTCCAAGGGGGTCGGGACACTGAAGCTTTCTTT	CSVQGGRDTEAFF
NA	TRBV27	NA	TRBJ1-6	TGTGCCAGCGGTAGGAATTCACCCCTCCACTTT	CASGRNSPLHF
TRBD2	TRBV29-1	NA	TRBJ2-7	TGCAGCGCTCTGGGACTAGCGGGGGGCACCTACGAGCAGTACTTC	CSALGLAGGTYEQYF
NA	TRBV30	NA	TRBJ1-2	TGTGCCTGGAGTCCTGGGGGCAGATACTATGGCTACACCTTC	CAWSPGGRYYGYTF
NA	TRBV7-9	NA	TRBJ1-3	TGTGCCAGCAGTTGGGTCCGCGGGATCTCTGGAAACACCATATATTTT	CASSWVRGISGNTIYF
NA	TRBV29-1	few	TRBJ2-5	TGCAGCGTTGAATTATCAAACCAAGAGACCCAGTACTTC	CSVELSNQETQYF
NA	TRBV18	NA	TRBJ2-5	TGTGCCAGCTCACCACCTTCAGAAGAGACCCAGTACTTC	CASSPPSEETQYF